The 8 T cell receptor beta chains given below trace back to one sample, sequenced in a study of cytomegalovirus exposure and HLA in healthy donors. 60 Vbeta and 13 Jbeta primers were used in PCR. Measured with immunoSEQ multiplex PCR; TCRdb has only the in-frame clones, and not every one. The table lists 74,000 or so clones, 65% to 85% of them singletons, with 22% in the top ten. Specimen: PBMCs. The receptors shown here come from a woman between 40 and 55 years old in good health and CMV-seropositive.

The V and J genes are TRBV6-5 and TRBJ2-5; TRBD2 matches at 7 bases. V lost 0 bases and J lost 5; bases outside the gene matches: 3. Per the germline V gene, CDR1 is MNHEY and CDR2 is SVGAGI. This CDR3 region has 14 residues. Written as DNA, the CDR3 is TGTGCCAGCAGTTACTCGACCGGGGGGGAGACCCAGTACTTC. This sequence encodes CASSYSTGGETQYF.

CDR3 in DNA: TGCGCCAGCAGCCTCGCGGGGATCTTGAACACTGAAGCTTTCTTT. The encoded protein is CASSLAGILNTEAFF. The gene calls are TRBV4-1 and TRBJ1-1, with D hard to call. Germline-derived CDR1 and CDR2 are MGHRA and YSYEKL. CDR3 length: 15 amino acids. Trimming left V 4 bases short and J 0 bases short, with 12 bases between.

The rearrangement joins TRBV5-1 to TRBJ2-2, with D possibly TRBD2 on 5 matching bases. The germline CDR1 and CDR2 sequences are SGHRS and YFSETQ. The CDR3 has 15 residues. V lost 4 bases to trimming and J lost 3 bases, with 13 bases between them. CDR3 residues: CASSLNVGDTGELFF. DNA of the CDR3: TGCGCCAGCAGCCTAAACGTCGGGGACACCGGGGAGCTGTTTTTT.

The CDR3 reads CASSKGQPRGTDTQYF. CDR3 sequence (DNA): TGTGCCAGCAGCAAAGGACAGCCTAGGGGCACAGATACGCAGTATTTT. V usage is TRBV21-1 and J usage is TRBJ2-3; no DNA check was done on the table's D call, TRBD1. TRBV21-1 corresponds to a pseudogene. The CDR3 contains 16 residues.

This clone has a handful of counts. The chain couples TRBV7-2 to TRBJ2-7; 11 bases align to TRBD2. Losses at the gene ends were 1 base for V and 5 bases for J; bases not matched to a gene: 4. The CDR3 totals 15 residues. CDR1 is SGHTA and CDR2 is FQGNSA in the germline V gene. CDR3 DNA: TGTGCCAGCAGCTTAGGGCTAGCGGGAGGAAACGAGCAGTACTTC. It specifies CASSLGLAGGNEQYF.

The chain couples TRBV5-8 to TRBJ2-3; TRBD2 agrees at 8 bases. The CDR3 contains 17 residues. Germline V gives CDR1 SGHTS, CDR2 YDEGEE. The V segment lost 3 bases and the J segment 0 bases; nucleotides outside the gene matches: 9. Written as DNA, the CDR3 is TGTGCCAGCAGCTATAAGAGACTAGCGAAAAGCACAGATACGCAGTATTTT. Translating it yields CASSYKRLAKSTDTQYF.

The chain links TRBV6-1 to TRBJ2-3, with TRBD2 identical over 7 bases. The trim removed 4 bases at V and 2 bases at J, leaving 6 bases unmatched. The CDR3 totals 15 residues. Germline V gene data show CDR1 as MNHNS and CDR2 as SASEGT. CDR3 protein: CASSAQRGFTDTQYF. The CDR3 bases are TGTGCCAGCAGTGCGCAGCGGGGCTTCACAGATACGCAGTATTTT.

CDR3 region: CASSKGQGVENIQYF. CDR3 coding DNA: TGTGCCAGCAGTAAGGGTCAGGGGGTCGAAAACATTCAGTACTTC. V gene TRBV25-1 combines with J gene TRBJ2-4; 7 nucleotides agree with TRBD1. Germline loops: CDR1 MGHDK, CDR2 SYGVNS. Unmatched junction bases numbered 9, after V lost 5 bases and J lost 5 bases. The CDR3 has 15 residues.